This T cell receptor (beta chain) comes out of a study of regulatory T cells in long-lasting Graves disease. Study-level findings and limits: Gene preferences differed: TRBV28, TRBJ1-2, TRBJ2-5 in persistent cases.

Both iRepertoire HTBI primers and Arm-PCR of CDR3 regions were used to build the TCR beta libraries. TCRdb used MiXCR to reprocess the multiplex PCR reads, holding one entry per CDR3 protein. In the table there are roughly 260,000 distinct CDR3 sequences, roughly 18% of which are singletons. Indicated time point: newly diagnosed GD, antithyroid drugs for less than 3 months. TCR sequences were obtained from RNA taken from PBMCs. The CDR3 has 13 residues. The germline CDR1 and CDR2 sequences are LGHDT and YNNKEL (reference sequence). In its sample, this clonotype was seen a few times. Antigen: not known. A far larger clone is just one base off, so this is likely a read error. This sample was shared with a second study, whose subject was T cells in Graves' hyperthyroidism and ophthalmopathy. That source adds: The HTBI primer set was used in a first-round RT-PCR of the TCR CDR3. In the blood, most expanded thyroid clonotypes above 0.001 appeared as well.

The material was peripheral blood mononuclear cells (PBMCs), obtained at new diagnosis, from a patient treated with antithyroid drugs. The receptor was derived from a young woman with Graves disease. The V call is TRBV3-1, the J call TRBJ2-1; a weak D match, TRBD1 (5 bases). The J call could be wrong; TRBJ2-5 is a better fit for the DNA end. The CDR3: CASTTDSQETQYF. As DNA, the CDR3 is TGTGCCAGCACCACAGACAGCCAAGAGACCCAGTACTTC.